One sample yielded the 29 T cell receptor beta chains listed below, sequenced in a study of blood T cell repertoires in COVID-19. TCRdb's copy holds only in-frame clones and misses some; the assay was immunoSEQ multiplex PCR. The data contain 130,000 to 150,000 clones, around 87% of them singletons. The sample was PBMCs or T cells enriched from blood (not recorded which). These receptors all stem from a man between 60 and 70 years old who had recovered from COVID-19.

The chain carries TRBV9 and TRBJ2-2, with TRBD2 matching 11 bases. This CDR3 is 16 amino acids long. CDR1 is SGDLS, CDR2 YYNGEE, per germline. Trimming cost V 0 bases and J 5 bases; bases outside gene matches: 3. The CDR3 region has the DNA TGTGCCAGCAGCGTAGGACTAGCGGGGCAAACCGGGGAGCTGTTTTTT. Protein sequence: CASSVGLAGQTGELFF.

This clone was seen once. The V and J genes are TRBV28 and TRBJ2-5; D might be TRBD2 (5 bases). Germline V lookup: CDR1 MDHEN, CDR2 SYDVKM. Trimming stripped 1 base from V and 5 bases from J, with 11 bases between. CDR3 size: 14 residues. The CDR3 reads CASSLYRPGETQYF. The CDR3 DNA follows: TGTGCCAGCAGTTTATACCGGCCGGGGGAGACCCAGTACTTC.

This clone was detected only a few times. This chain connects TRBV10-3 to TRBJ2-7; 11 nucleotides line up with TRBD2. Trimming removed 2 bases from V and 1 base from J; junction bases left unmatched: 7. The CDR3 contains 17 residues. The germline V gene has CDR1 ENHRY and CDR2 SYGVKD. DNA for the CDR3: TGTGCCATCAGTGAGACCGGAAGACTAGCGGGATCCTACGAGCAGTACTTC. This gives the protein CAISETGRLAGSYEQYF.

J is TRBJ2-2 and V is TRBV4-2; 11 nucleotides match TRBD2. Germline loops: CDR1 LGHNA, CDR2 YNFKEQ. The CDR3 length is 15 residues. Trimming cost V 3 bases and J 5 bases; bases outside gene matches: 2. The CDR3 bases are TGTGCCAGCAGCCAGCTAGCGGGAGGAACCGGGGAGCTGTTTTTT. Amino acids: CASSQLAGGTGELFF.

The rearrangement uses TRBV4-1 and TRBJ2-7, with D maybe TRBD2 (5 bases). The CDR3 is made up of 16 amino acids. V was shortened by 2 bases and J by 4 bases, with 18 bases between the two germline ends. The germline V gene encodes CDR1 MGHRA and CDR2 YSYEKL. The CDR3 loop is CASSQFPPGNDYEQYF. CDR3 nucleotide sequence: TGCGCCAGCAGCCAATTCCCACCGGGAAACGATTACGAGCAGTACTTC.

The rearrangement joins TRBV5-4 to TRBJ1-3, with 7 bases lining up with TRBD1. The J segment lost 7 bases and the V segment lost 4 bases, leaving 8 bases of the junction unmatched. Germline loops: CDR1 SGHNT, CDR2 YYREEE (reference sequence). The CDR3 is 14 residues long. The CDR3 coding sequence is TGTGCCAGCAGCCAACAGGGGAATGATAACACCATATATTTT. Amino acid sequence: CASSQQGNDNTIYF.

There are a few counts of this clone. The rearrangement links TRBV18 to TRBJ2-1; 13 positions agree with TRBD2. Germline V gene data show CDR1 as KGHSH and CDR2 as LQKENI. Trimming took 3 bases from V and 6 from J; bases not matched to a gene: 5. The CDR3 extends over 16 amino acids. CDR3 sequence: CASSPVTSGGANEQFF. Here the CDR3 DNA reads TGTGCCAGCTCACCGGTAACTAGCGGGGGGGCCAATGAGCAGTTCTTC.

This rearrangement joins TRBV19 to TRBJ2-7, with a possible D match to TRBD1 (6 bases). The V gene lost 5 bases and the J gene lost 1 base, with 15 bases spanning the gap. The CDR3 is 15 residues long. Per the germline V gene, CDR1 is LNHDA and CDR2 is SQIVND (reference sequence). The CDR3 DNA sequence: TGTGCCAGTAGTCCCGCCGGGACAACTTCCTACGAGCAGTACTTC. Its translation is CASSPAGTTSYEQYF.

Only one count was recorded for this clone. CDR3 DNA: TGCGCCAGCAGCCTACTAGAACAAGAGACCCAGTACTTC. Translation gives CASSLLEQETQYF. The chain joins TRBV5-1 to TRBJ2-5; TRBD2 is a possible D gene (5 bases). The CDR3 extends over 13 amino acids. The ends were cut back, 4 bases at V and 2 bases at J, with 9 bases in the middle. CDR1 is SGHRS and CDR2 is YFSETQ in the germline V gene.

This chain joins TRBV24-1 and TRBJ2-1; tentative D call: TRBD2 (5 bases). This CDR3 has 13 residues. V shed 9 bases and J shed 1 base, with 9 bases lying between them. The germline V gene encodes CDR1 KGHDR and CDR2 SFDVKD. The CDR3 here is CATSTGSYNEQFF. CDR3 coding DNA: TGTGCCACCTCTACGGGGTCCTACAATGAGCAGTTCTTC.

The CDR3 loop is CASSPTGSSPLHF. CDR3 DNA sequence: TGTGCCAGCAGTCCGACAGGGAGTTCACCCCTCCACTTT. V usage is TRBV12-3 or TRBV12-4 and J usage is TRBJ1-6, with 7 positions matching TRBD1. V lost 5 bases to trimming and J lost 9 bases; unmatched junction nucleotides: 4. The CDR3 spans 13 residues.

This chain joins TRBV20-1 and TRBJ1-5; no reliable D call. V was shortened by 3 bases and J by 0 bases, with 15 bases between the two germline ends. This CDR3 spans 16 amino acids. CDR1 and CDR2 from the germline V gene are DFQATT and SNEGSKA (reference sequence). The DNA of the CDR3 is TGCAGTGCTAGTGCGCGGAAGCTACATAGCAATCAGCCCCAGCATTTT. Translation gives CSASARKLHSNQPQHF.

The chain joins TRBV12-3 or TRBV12-4 to TRBJ2-7; D call uncertain. This CDR3 comprises 13 residues. The V gene lost 1 base and the J gene lost 3 bases, with 7 bases spanning the gap. CDR3 loop: CASSLGSFYEQYF. The CDR3 nucleotides read TGTGCCAGCAGTTTAGGCAGTTTCTACGAGCAGTACTTC.

This rearrangement joins TRBV4-1 to TRBJ1-5; weak D call: TRBD1 (5 bases). V lost 3 bases and J lost 3, with 15 bases in between. Germline values: CDR1 MGHRA, CDR2 YSYEKL. The CDR3 totals 16 residues. For the CDR3, the DNA is TGCGCCAGCAGCCAGAACCAAGGGGCCTTCAATCAGCCCCAGCATTTT. Translated, it gives CASSQNQGAFNQPQHF.

This clone was recorded once. The chain links TRBV9 to TRBJ1-1; TRBD1 agrees at 7 bases. Germline V lookup: CDR1 SGDLS, CDR2 YYNGEE. V lost 4 bases and J lost 0; bases outside the gene matches: 9. This CDR3 has 16 amino acids. DNA of the CDR3: TGTGCCAGCAGCCCGCGACAGGGTACTATGAACACTGAAGCTTTCTTT. The encoded protein is CASSPRQGTMNTEAFF.

The rearrangement uses TRBV6-1 and TRBJ1-5; 7 positions match TRBD1. The V gene's germline CDR1 is MNHNS and CDR2 SASEGT. Germline trimming cut 4 bases from V and 0 bases from J; bases unmatched to any gene: 9. This CDR3 is 17 amino acids long. The CDR3 DNA follows: TGTGCCAGCAGTGTAAGGGTCGGACAGGATAGCAATCAGCCCCAGCATTTT. Protein: CASSVRVGQDSNQPQHF.

The chain is built from TRBV18 and TRBJ2-2; 8 nucleotides align to TRBD1. This CDR3 region has 16 residues. The germline V gene encodes CDR1 KGHSH and CDR2 LQKENI. The V segment lost 8 bases and the J segment 4 bases; nucleotides outside the gene matches: 12. The CDR3 nucleotides read TGTGCCAGCAACGGGGCCGGGACAGGTTCCACCGGGGAGCTGTTTTTT. Its protein is CASNGAGTGSTGELFF.

This clone was observed a few times. The CDR3 nucleotides read TGTGCCAGCAGCCAAACCGACAGGGCCGGCTCTGGAAACACCATATATTTT. It specifies CASSQTDRAGSGNTIYF. The gene calls are TRBV4-2 and TRBJ1-3; 7 bases fit TRBD1. The CDR3 covers 17 residues. The V gene's germline CDR1 is LGHNA and CDR2 YNFKEQ. V was clipped by 2 bases and J by 0 bases; unmatched bases: 7.

The rearrangement uses TRBV7-8 and TRBJ2-7; TRBD2 is a possible D gene (6 bases). Germline V gene sequence: CDR1 SGHVS, CDR2 FQNEAQ. This CDR3 region has 14 residues. V lost 1 base and J 2 bases, leaving 9 bases between the germline ends. Written as DNA, the CDR3 is TGTGCCAGCAGCTTAGTAGCGGATACCTACGAGCAGTACTTC. Residues: CASSLVADTYEQYF. The entire variable domain, with the rest obtained from reference TRBV7-8 and TRBJ2-7, is as follows: GAGVSQSPRYKVAKRGQDVALRCDPISGHVSLFWYQQALGQGPEFLTYFQNEAQLDKSGLPSDRFFAERPEGSVSTLKIQRTQQEDSAVYLCASSLVADTYEQYFGPGTRLTVT.

In its sample, this clone was seen once. In DNA form, the CDR3 reads TGTGCCAGCAGTTTACAGGGGTTCGGCTACACCTTC. It codes for CASSLQGFGYTF. The rearrangement links TRBV6-5 to TRBJ1-2; 7 bases line up with TRBD1. This CDR3 has 12 amino acids. The J segment lost 8 bases and the V segment lost 4 bases, leaving 4 bases of the junction unmatched. Germline loops: CDR1 MNHEY, CDR2 SVGAGI.

The gene calls are TRBV21-1 and TRBJ2-7; TRBD1 was called by the table and not checked on the DNA. TRBV21-1 is described as a pseudogene. This CDR3 contains 8 residues. CDR3 bases: TGTGCCAGCAGCGGCCTTTCCTTC. It is translated as CASSGLSF.

This chain uses TRBV5-1 with TRBJ2-5; 7 positions agree with TRBD1. Germline values: CDR1 SGHRS, CDR2 YFSETQ. The V segment lost 2 bases and the J segment 3 bases; nucleotides outside the gene matches: 7. This CDR3 region has 15 residues. Written as DNA, the CDR3 is TGCGCCAGCAGCTTAAGCGGACAGGAGGAAGAGACCCAGTACTTC. Translating gives CASSLSGQEEETQYF.

The rearrangement joins TRBV7-2 to TRBJ2-2, with a weak D call TRBD1 (6 bases). V lost 5 bases and J 7 bases, leaving 14 bases between the germline ends. The CDR3 extends over 14 amino acids. The germline CDR1 and CDR2 sequences are SGHTA and FQGNSA. Here the CDR3 DNA reads TGTGCCAGCAGCCATTCAGGGGTCGGCGGGGAGCTGTTTTTT. This encodes CASSHSGVGGELFF.

The chain recombines TRBV7-9 with TRBJ1-3; D is uncertain. The CDR3 contains 13 residues. The germline V gene encodes CDR1 SEHNR and CDR2 FQNEAQ (reference sequence). Trimming removed 2 bases from V and 6 bases from J, with 8 bases in between. In DNA, the CDR3 is TGTGCCAGCAGCTTAACAACCGAAAACACCATATATTTT. Translation gives CASSLTTENTIYF.

The rearrangement uses TRBV15 and TRBJ1-6; D gene uncertain. This CDR3 region has 12 residues. The germline V gene has CDR1 LNHNV and CDR2 YYDKDF (reference sequence). Trimming stripped 8 bases from V and 10 bases from J, with 12 bases between. The CDR3 nucleotides are TGTGCCACCGGAAGCGGGAGATCACCCCTCCACTTT. Protein product: CATGSGRSPLHF.

The chain links TRBV5-1 to TRBJ1-3, with D possibly matching TRBD1 (5 bases). The V end lost 2 bases, the J end lost 0 bases, and 18 bases lay between the germline ends. Per the germline V gene, CDR1 is SGHRS and CDR2 is YFSETQ. The CDR3 totals 18 residues. CDR3 loop: CASSLRPKSGFSGNTIYF. In DNA form, the CDR3 reads TGCGCCAGCAGCTTACGACCTAAATCAGGGTTCTCTGGAAACACCATATATTTT.

CDR3 protein: CASSFGLREFF. The CDR3 nucleotides are TGTGCCAGCAGTTTCGGGTTGAGGGAGTTCTTC. The chain joins TRBV28 to TRBJ2-1, with D maybe TRBD2 (5 bases). Trimming stripped 3 bases from V and 14 bases from J, with 11 bases between. The CDR3 has 11 residues. The V gene's germline CDR1 is MDHEN and CDR2 SYDVKM.

This rearrangement joins TRBV7-9 to TRBJ2-7, with TRBD1 as a possible D gene (6 bases). CDR1 SEHNR and CDR2 FQNEAQ come from the germline V gene (reference sequence). The CDR3 covers 15 residues. Trimming stripped 5 bases from V and 3 bases from J, with 17 bases between. CDR3 sequence (DNA): TGTGCCAGCAGCACCCACGAAGGGGGAGACTACGAGCAGTACTTC. Translating gives CASSTHEGGDYEQYF.

This rearrangement joins TRBV3-1 (or the pseudogene TRBV3-2) to TRBJ1-1, with D tentatively TRBD1 (5 bases). This CDR3 region has 12 residues. Trimming pared 3 bases from V and 7 bases from J, leaving 9 bases between. Germline-derived CDR1 and CDR2 are LGHDT and YNNKEL (reference sequence). The CDR3 DNA is TGTGCCAGCAGCCACCGCGGGGGTGAAGCTTTCTTT. Translated, it gives CASSHRGGEAFF.